This entry is about one TCR beta chain. Antigen: not known. Measured with immunoSEQ multiplex PCR; TCRdb has only the in-frame clones, and not every one. The sample lists fewer than 200,000 clones; around 89% were seen once. This sample is drawn from a study of T cell responses to AZD1222 COVID-19 vaccine. Study-wide findings and caveats: Repertoire sampling occurred only after the peak T cell response. With dominance at 160-218 and 743-854, vaccine-associated CD4 TCRs spanned spike. Baseline serostatus was positive in only five to seven AZD1222 recipients. Females made up more of the donors, who were largely white British, and clonal diversity may have come out too low.

Material: peripheral blood, obtained 28 days after the second AZD1222 dose. The sequence was collected from an adult who received the AZD1222 COVID-19 vaccine.

The CDR3 sequence: CASSSDQNQPQHF. As DNA, the CDR3 is TGTGCCAGCAGCTCGGACCAGAATCAGCCCCAGCATTTT. The rearrangement joins TRBV7-2 to TRBJ1-5; unclear D gene. The CDR3 is 13 amino acids. Per the germline V gene, CDR1 is SGHTA and CDR2 is FQGNSA. V was clipped by 4 bases and J by 4 bases, with 8 bases between them.